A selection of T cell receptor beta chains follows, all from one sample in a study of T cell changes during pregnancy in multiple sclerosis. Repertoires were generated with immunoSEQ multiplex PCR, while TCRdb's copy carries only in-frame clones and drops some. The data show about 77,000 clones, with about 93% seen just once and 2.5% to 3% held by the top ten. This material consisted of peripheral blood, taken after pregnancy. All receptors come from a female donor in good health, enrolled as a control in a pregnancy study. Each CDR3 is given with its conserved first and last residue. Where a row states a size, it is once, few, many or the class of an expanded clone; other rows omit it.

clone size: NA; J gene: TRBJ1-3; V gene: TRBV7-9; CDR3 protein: CASSQTGNTIYF
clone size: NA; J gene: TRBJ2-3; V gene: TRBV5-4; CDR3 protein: CASSLAGITDTQYF
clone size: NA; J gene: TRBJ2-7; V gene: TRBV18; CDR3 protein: CASSRTGEAYEQYF
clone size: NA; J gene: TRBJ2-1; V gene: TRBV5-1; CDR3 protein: CASSRYGQGAANEQFF
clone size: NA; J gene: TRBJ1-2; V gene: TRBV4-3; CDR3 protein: CASSQDRQAQSYTF
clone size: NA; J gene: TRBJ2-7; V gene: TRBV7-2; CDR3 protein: CASSKGGVRSYEQYF
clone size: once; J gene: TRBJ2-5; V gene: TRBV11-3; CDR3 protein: CASSLGQGGQETQYF
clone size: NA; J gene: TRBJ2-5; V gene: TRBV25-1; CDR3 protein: CASSEGQGFGTQYF
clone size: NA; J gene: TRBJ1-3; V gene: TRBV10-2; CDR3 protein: CASITQGSDTIYF
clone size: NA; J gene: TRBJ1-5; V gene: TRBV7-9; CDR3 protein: CASSFGTDNQPQHF
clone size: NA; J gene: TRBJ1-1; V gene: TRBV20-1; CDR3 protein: CSAQGASEAFF
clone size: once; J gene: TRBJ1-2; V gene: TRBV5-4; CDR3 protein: CASSWGQDYGYTF
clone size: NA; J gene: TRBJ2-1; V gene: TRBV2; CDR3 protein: CASMKSSVGHNEQFF
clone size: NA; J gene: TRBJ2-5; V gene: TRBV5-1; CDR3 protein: CASSSTSGGAKQETQYF
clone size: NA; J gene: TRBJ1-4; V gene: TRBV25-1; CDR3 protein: CASSELGGEKLFF
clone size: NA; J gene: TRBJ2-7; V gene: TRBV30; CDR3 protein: CAWSDATGVEQYF
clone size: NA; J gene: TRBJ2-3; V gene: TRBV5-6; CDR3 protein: CASSLAGGRTDTQYF
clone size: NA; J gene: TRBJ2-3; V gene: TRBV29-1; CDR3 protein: CSVEDSSGTDTQYF
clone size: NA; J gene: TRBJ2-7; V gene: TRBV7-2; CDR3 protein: CASRKTSGRTGEQYF
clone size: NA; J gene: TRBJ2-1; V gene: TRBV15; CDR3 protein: CATSRAGTSVNNEQFF
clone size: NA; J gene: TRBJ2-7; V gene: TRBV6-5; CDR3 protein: CASGQGTYEQYF
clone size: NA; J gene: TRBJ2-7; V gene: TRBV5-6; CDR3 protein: CASSPGRSPGAYF
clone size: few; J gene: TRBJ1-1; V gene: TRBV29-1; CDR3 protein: CSVDRDRASNTEAFF
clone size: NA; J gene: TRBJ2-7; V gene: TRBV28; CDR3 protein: CASSFGLAGGYEQYF
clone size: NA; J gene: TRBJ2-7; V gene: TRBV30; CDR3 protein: CAWSRSEETYEQYF
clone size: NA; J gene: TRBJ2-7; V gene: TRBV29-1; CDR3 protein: CSVRTSGSYEQYF
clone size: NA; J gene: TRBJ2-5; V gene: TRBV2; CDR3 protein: CASTALAPQYF